What follows are 7 T cell receptor beta chains derived from one specimen sequenced in a study of T-cell reconstitution after alpha-beta-depleted transplantation in children. TCRbeta library preparation incorporated unique molecular identifiers. TCRdb processed the PCR reads anew with MiXCR; each CDR3 protein has one entry. The repertoire holds about 250,000 distinct CDR3 sequences, with roughly a quarter as singletons. Sequenced here: PBMCs, mostly from graft donor cells, sampled 360 days after TCRalphabeta/CD19-depleted stem cell transplant. The receptors here all came from a female patient aged 2-9 years who had a stem cell transplant for congenital amegakaryocytic thrombocytopenia, so the T cells may come from the graft donor.

J is TRBJ2-1 and V is TRBV15; TRBD1 agrees at 7 bases. The CDR3 extends over 17 amino acids. Germline V gene lookup returns CDR1 LNHNV and CDR2 YYDKDF (reference sequence). Unmatched junction bases numbered 13, after V lost 8 bases and J lost 0 bases. The CDR3 DNA follows: TGTGCCACCGAAAAAATAAGACAGGGTAGCTCCTACAATGAGCAGTTCTTC. It translates to CATEKIRQGSSYNEQFF.

This clonotype has just a few counts. The chain combines TRBV20-1 with TRBJ2-7; TRBD2 matches 10 bases. This CDR3 has 14 residues. The germline V gene encodes CDR1 DFQATT and CDR2 SNEGSKA (reference sequence). Germline trimming cut 3 bases from V and 5 bases from J; bases unmatched to any gene: 7. CDR3 DNA sequence: TGCAGTGCTAGTCGGAGGCTAGCGGGAGACGAGCAGTACTTC. Protein product: CSASRRLAGDEQYF.

The chain couples TRBV5-1 to TRBJ2-1; TRBD1 matches 7 bases. The germline gives CDR1 SGHRS, CDR2 YFSETQ. The V and J ends lost 0 bases and 0 bases, in that order; junction bases with no gene match: 3. The CDR3 consists of 16 residues. The CDR3 is CASSLAPGGSYNEQFF. The CDR3 DNA is TGCGCCAGCAGCTTGGCGCCAGGGGGCTCCTACAATGAGCAGTTCTTC.

This clonotype occurred a few times. This rearrangement joins TRBV24-1 to TRBJ1-5; no firm D call. The ends were cut back, 3 bases at V and 2 bases at J, with 25 bases in the middle. This CDR3 spans 20 amino acids. Germline lookup yields CDR1 KGHDR and CDR2 SFDVKD. For the CDR3, the DNA is TGTGCCACCAGTGATGGTTCAACGAAAAGGGCTCTAAGGGGCAATCAGCCCCAGCATTTT. It is translated as CATSDGSTKRALRGNQPQHF.

This clonotype was seen more than once but under ten times. The rearrangement uses TRBV20-1 and TRBJ1-1; D gene uncertain. Germline CDR1 and CDR2: DFQATT and SNEGSKA (reference sequence). The CDR3 has 13 residues. V was clipped by 5 bases and J by 3 bases, with 13 bases between them. This CDR3 is CSAPTREYTEAFF. The CDR3 DNA sequence: TGCAGTGCTCCGACCCGGGAATACACTGAAGCTTTCTTT.

The J gene is TRBJ2-2, the V gene TRBV11-2; 8 bases are a match to TRBD1. The V and J ends lost 1 base and 8 bases, in that order; junction bases with no gene match: 9. In germline, CDR1 is SGHAT, CDR2 FQNNGV. The CDR3 runs 16 residues. The CDR3 region is CASSLGDRNPPGELFF. CDR3 bases: TGTGCCAGCAGCTTAGGGGACAGGAACCCTCCTGGGGAGCTGTTTTTT.

This clonotype was observed a few times. The rearrangement links TRBV12-3 or TRBV12-4 to TRBJ2-2; no clear D. Trimming removed 6 bases from V and 6 bases from J, with 20 bases in between. This CDR3 spans 16 amino acids. CDR3 residues: CASSLLGAVFSGELFF. CDR3 in DNA: TGTGCCAGCAGCCTTTTGGGTGCAGTTTTTTCCGGGGAGCTGTTTTTT.